This T cell receptor beta chain was found in a study of CD8 T cells in Susac syndrome. V lost 1 base and J 3 bases, leaving 9 bases between the germline ends. This CDR3 has 14 residues. Germline assignment: CDR1 SGHVS and CDR2 FQNEAQ. When the RNA was reverse transcribed, random hexamers were used with an input of roughly 0.5 to 1 ug. TCRdb passed the immunoSEQ multiplex PCR reads through MiXCR, listing each CDR3 protein once. The table shows 150,000 to 200,000 distinct CDR3 sequences, with around 95% occurring only once. TCR beta sequencing was performed on blood CD8+ and CD4+ T cells. The controls, all healthy donors, were matched for age and sex. Negative magnetic isolation gave CD8+ and CD4+ cells; FACS enriched CD8+ TEMRA.

The sequence came from a human donor in good health. V gene TRBV7-8 combines with J gene TRBJ1-2, with no clear D. Sequencing used CD4+ T cells from PBMCs. CDR3: CASSLGVGYYGYTF. In DNA, the CDR3 is TGTGCCAGCAGCTTAGGGGTGGGGTACTATGGCTACACCTTC.